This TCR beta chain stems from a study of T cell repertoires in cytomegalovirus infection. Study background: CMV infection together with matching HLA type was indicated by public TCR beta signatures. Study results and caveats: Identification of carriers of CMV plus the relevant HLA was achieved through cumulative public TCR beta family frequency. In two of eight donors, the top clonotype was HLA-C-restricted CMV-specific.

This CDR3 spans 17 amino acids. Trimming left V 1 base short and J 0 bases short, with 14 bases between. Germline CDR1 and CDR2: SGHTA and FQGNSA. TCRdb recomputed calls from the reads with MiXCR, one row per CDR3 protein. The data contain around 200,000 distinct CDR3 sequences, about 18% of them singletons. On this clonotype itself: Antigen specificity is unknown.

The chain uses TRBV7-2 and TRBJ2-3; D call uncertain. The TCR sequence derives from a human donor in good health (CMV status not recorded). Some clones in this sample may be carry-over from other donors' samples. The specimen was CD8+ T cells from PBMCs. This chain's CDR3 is CASSLVVSQHSTDTQYF. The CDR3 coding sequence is TGTGCCAGCAGCTTAGTAGTCTCGCAACATAGCACAGATACGCAGTATTTT.